The source of this T cell receptor beta chain is a study of early T cells in non-severe SARS-CoV-2 infection (dated by TCRdb to the early 2020s). Regarding the research as a whole: TCR sequencing used bulk RNA from unsorted whole blood, so alpha and beta chains could not be paired. Results the study describes overall, beyond this receptor: VDJdb matching was skewed toward anti-spike CD8 responses, so virus-specific expansions were likely underestimated and private and CD4 specificities were missed.

The study was a case-control design nested within a healthcare worker cohort in London, UK, with weekly nasopharyngeal swab PCR tests and blood sampling. Healthcare workers were recruited between 23 and 31 March 2020, during the week of the UK lockdown, and were followed weekly for up to about 15 weeks. The library was prepared using 5' RACE. TCRdb records NextSeq 500 as the sequencer. Unique molecular identifiers were attached to individual cDNA molecules in the TCR library protocol so that sequencing error and PCR bias could be corrected. Both TCR alpha and beta chains were sequenced, and tight co-correlation was observed between alpha and beta sequence abundances in each sample. The authors processed their data as follows. Decombinator V4 was used to annotate TCR sequences for V gene, J gene and CDR3. TCRs were defined as expanded if a significant change between any two time points was detected under a Poisson model with p below 0.0001. TCR abundances were normalised to the total number of TCRs sequenced per sample and were expressed as counts per million. TRAV1-2 paired with TRAJ12, TRAJ20 or TRAJ33 defined MAIT TCRs, while TRAV10 paired with TRAJ18 defined iNKT TCRs. VDJdb, accessed 1 November 2021, was searched for CMV, EBV and SARS-CoV-2 annotated TCRs, excluding TCRs annotated for multiple antigens. Starting from the raw public reads, TCRdb applied fastp trimming at Q25, assembled clones with MiXCR and retained in-frame beta chains. When rows share a CDR3 protein, they turn into one entry using the most common DNA and genes. These V and J calls originate from TCRdb's pipeline instead of the authors' own analysis. A total of approximately 85,000 distinct CDR3 sequences appear in this sample, around an eighth of them only once. Clones ranked in the top ten supply approximately 7% of the sample.

This clonotype appeared a few times. The antigen it binds to is not known. No much larger clonotype is one base removed from it; base qualities were not supplied. The CDR3 sequence holds 15 residues, the cysteine and phenylalanine included. The only DNA kept is the CDR3, 45 bases in frame from the first base. In the germline V gene (reference sequence), CDR1 corresponds to LGHDT and CDR2 to YNNKEL. Trimming accounts for 1 base at V and 8 bases at J, while the number of junction bases matched to no gene is 6. This sequence was found in an adult who was a healthcare worker with PCR-confirmed SARS-CoV-2 infection or an uninfected control (not recorded which). The sequenced material came from whole blood. The V and J segments used are TRBV3-1 and TRBJ2-1; TRBD2 matches 9 bases in the middle. The sequenced DNA: TGTGCCAGCAGCCAAGCTAGCGGGATTTCCGATGAGCAGTTCTTC. It translates to CASSQASGISDEQFF.